Only a few counts were recorded for the clone carrying this TCR beta chain. Trimming took 2 bases from V and 0 from J, leaving 11 bases between them. Germline assignment: CDR1 SGHRS and CDR2 YFSETQ. The CDR3 has 15 amino acids. The sample is drawn from a study of CD8+ T cells in alopecia areata. Following extraction, RNA underwent reverse transcription to cDNA, which served as the sequencing template. TCRdb keeps only in-frame clones here, not all; method: immunoSEQ multiplex PCR. This table holds 150,000 or so clones, around 50% found once. The gene calls are TRBV5-1 and TRBJ1-1, with D hard to call. Sequencing was done on a sample of CD4+ T cells sorted from blood. This TCR came from a human donor with alopecia areata. This CDR3 is CASSFGSHVNTEAFF. The DNA of the CDR3 is TGCGCCAGCAGCTTTGGCAGCCACGTGAACACTGAAGCTTTCTTT. Full variable domain (rest looked up from reference TRBV5-1 and TRBJ1-1): KAGVTQTPRYLIKTRGQQVTLSCSPISGHRSVSWYQQTPGQGLQFLFEYFSETQRNKGNFPGRFSGRQFSNSRSEMNVSTLELGDSALYLCASSFGSHVNTEAFFGQGTRLTVV.